The present T cell receptor beta chain was sequenced within a study of T-cell memory formation after mild COVID-19. Comment on this clonotype: Its antigen remains unidentified.

The study, taken as a whole, reports: Confirmation of SARS-CoV-2 specificity was lacking for second-wave clones peaking day 37.

TCRdb redid the calling of the 5' RACE reads with MiXCR, one entry per CDR3 protein. This table has around 300,000 distinct CDR3 sequences, 14% appearing once. With 4 bases clipped from V and 9 bases from J, the junction kept 5 bases outside the gene matches. The CDR3 length is 14 residues. CDR1 is MNHNY and CDR2 is SVGAGI in the germline V gene (reference sequence). The sample comprised PBMCs or a T cell subset sorted from them (not recorded which). The TCR was taken from a man aged 18 to 35 who had mild COVID-19 (a few samples of this study predate the infection). Cell type and time point are not known. The rearrangement links TRBV6-6 to TRBJ1-6; 8 nucleotides align to TRBD1. The CDR3 is CASSSGDRSSPLHF. The CDR3 nucleotides read TGTGCCAGCAGTTCTGGGGACAGGAGTTCACCCCTCCACTTT.